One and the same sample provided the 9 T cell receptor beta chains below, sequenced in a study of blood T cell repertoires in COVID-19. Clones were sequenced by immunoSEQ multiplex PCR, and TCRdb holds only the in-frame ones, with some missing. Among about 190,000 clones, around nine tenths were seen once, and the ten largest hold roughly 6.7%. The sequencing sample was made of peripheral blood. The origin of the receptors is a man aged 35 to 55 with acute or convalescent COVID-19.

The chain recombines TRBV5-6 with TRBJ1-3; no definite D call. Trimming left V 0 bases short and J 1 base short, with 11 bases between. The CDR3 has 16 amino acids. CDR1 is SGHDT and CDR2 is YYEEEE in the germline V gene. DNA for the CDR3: TGTGCCAGCAGCTTGGCCGGGGTCCTATCTGGAAACACCATATATTTT. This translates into CASSLAGVLSGNTIYF. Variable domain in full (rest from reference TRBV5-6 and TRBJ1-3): DAGVTQSPTHLIKTRGQQVTLRCSPKSGHDTVSWYQQALGQGPQFIFQYYEEEERQRGNFPDRFSGHQFPNYSSELNVNALLLGDSALYLCASSLAGVLSGNTIYFGEGSWLTVV.

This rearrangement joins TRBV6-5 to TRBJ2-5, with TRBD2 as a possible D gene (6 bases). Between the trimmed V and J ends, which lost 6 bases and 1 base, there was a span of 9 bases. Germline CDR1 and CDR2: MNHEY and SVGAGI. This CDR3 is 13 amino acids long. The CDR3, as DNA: TGTGCCAGCAGGAGGACTATCCAAGAGACCCAGTACTTC. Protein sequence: CASRRTIQETQYF.

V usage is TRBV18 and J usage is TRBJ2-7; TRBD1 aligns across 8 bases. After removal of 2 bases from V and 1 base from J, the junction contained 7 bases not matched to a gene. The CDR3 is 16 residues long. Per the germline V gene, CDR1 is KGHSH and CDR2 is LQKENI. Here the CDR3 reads CASSPSTGQGSYEQYF. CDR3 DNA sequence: TGTGCCAGCTCACCATCCACCGGACAGGGTTCCTACGAGCAGTACTTC.

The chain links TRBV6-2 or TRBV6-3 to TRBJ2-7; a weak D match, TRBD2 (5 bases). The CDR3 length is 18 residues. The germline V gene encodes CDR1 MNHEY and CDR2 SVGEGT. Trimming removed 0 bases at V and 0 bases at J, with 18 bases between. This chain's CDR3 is CASSYSKGSVAGSYEQYF. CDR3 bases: TGTGCCAGCAGTTACTCGAAGGGATCGGTGGCGGGCTCCTACGAGCAGTACTTC.

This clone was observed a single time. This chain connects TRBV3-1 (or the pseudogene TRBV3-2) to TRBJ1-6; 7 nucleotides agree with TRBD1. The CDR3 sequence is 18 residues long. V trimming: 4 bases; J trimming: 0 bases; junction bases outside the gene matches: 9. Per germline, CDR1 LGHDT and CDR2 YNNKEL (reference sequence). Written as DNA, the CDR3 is TGTGCCAGCAGCCCCAACAGGGGACTTGCCTCCTATAATTCACCCCTCCACTTT. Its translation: CASSPNRGLASYNSPLHF.

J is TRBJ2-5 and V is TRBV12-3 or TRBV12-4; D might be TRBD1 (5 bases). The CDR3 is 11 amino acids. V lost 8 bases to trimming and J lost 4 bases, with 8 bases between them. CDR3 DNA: TGTGCCAGCCAGCAGGGAGAGACCCAGTACTTC. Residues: CASQQGETQYF.

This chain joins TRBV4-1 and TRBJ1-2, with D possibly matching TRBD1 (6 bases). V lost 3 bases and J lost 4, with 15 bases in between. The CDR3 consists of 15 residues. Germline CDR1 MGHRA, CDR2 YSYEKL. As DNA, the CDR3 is TGCGCCAGCAGCCAGATTGTGACAGGTCCCTATGGCTACACCTTC. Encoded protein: CASSQIVTGPYGYTF.

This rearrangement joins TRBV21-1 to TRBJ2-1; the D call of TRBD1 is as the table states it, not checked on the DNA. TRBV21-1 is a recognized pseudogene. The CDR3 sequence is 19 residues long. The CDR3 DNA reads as TGTGCCAGCAGCAAGAGGTCGGAGAAAGCGGGACAGGGTGACAATGAGCAGTTCTTC. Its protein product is CASSKRSEKAGQGDNEQFF.

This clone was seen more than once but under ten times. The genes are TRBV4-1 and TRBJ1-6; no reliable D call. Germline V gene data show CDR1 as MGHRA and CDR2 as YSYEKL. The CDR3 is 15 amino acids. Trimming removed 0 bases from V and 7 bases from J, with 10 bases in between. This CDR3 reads CASSQEAGENSPLHF. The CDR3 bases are TGCGCCAGCAGCCAAGAGGCGGGTGAGAATTCACCCCTCCACTTT.